One sample yielded the 5 T cell receptor beta chains listed below, sequenced in a study of memory CD4+ T cells and cytomegalovirus serostatus. Single viable CD3+CD4+CD8-CD45RO+ cells were sorted as the memory CD4+ T cells. Assay used: immunoSEQ multiplex PCR; TCRdb lists only in-frame clones, some missing. In the table there are tens of thousands of clones, 82% of which are singletons. Material for sequencing was memory CD4+ T cells from blood. The receptors come from an adult in good health and CMV-seronegative.

The chain is built from TRBV14 and TRBJ2-7, with no clear D. This CDR3 is 15 amino acids long. The germline V and J ends were trimmed by 0 bases and 3 bases, with 12 bases remaining between them. Germline assignment: CDR1 SGHDN and CDR2 FVKESK. CDR3: CASSQEFAQNYEQYF. In DNA, the CDR3 is TGTGCCAGCAGCCAAGAGTTTGCGCAAAACTACGAGCAGTACTTC.

This chain joins TRBV13 and TRBJ2-3, with 9 bases identical to TRBD1. Germline CDR1 is PRHDT and CDR2 is FYEKMQ (reference sequence). This CDR3 comprises 16 residues. Trimming cost V 2 bases and J 1 base; bases outside gene matches: 4. CDR3 in amino acids: CASSLSRDRGTDTQYF. As DNA, the CDR3 is TGTGCCAGCAGCTTAAGCCGGGACAGGGGCACAGATACGCAGTATTTT.

The V gene is TRBV4-3, the J gene TRBJ1-1; D is undetermined. The CDR3 length is 14 residues. The V gene lost 1 base and the J gene lost 5 bases, with 11 bases spanning the gap. Germline assignment: CDR1 LGHNA and CDR2 YSLEER. CDR3 amino acids: CASSQGSRGTEAFF. The CDR3 DNA sequence: TGCGCCAGCAGCCAAGGGTCCCGAGGGACTGAAGCTTTCTTT.

The chain joins TRBV4-1 to TRBJ1-6, with TRBD1 matching 9 bases. Germline-derived CDR1 and CDR2 are MGHRA and YSYEKL. With 6 bases clipped from V and 9 bases from J, the junction kept 6 bases outside the gene matches. The CDR3 has 14 amino acids. The CDR3 here is CASSPDRGSSPLHF. CDR3 in DNA: TGCGCCAGCAGTCCGGACAGGGGAAGTTCACCCCTCCACTTT.

This clone was observed once. The gene calls are TRBV19 and TRBJ1-6; TRBD1 agrees at 7 bases. Germline V gene lookup returns CDR1 LNHDA and CDR2 SQIVND (reference sequence). This CDR3 region has 14 residues. Germline trimming cut 3 bases from V and 8 bases from J; bases unmatched to any gene: 4. CDR3 in amino acids: CASSIGTDYSPLHF. The CDR3 coding sequence is TGTGCCAGTAGTATCGGGACAGACTATTCACCCCTCCACTTT.